One sample yielded the 27 T cell receptor beta chains listed below, sequenced in a study of regulatory T cells in long-lasting Graves disease. Time point meaning: persistent/refractory GD, antithyroid drugs over 5 years with positive TRAb. RNA from PBMCs was the source of the TCR library. Assembly of TCR beta libraries relied on iRepertoire HTBI primers together with Arm-PCR of CDR3 regions. A single record per CDR3 protein comes from TCRdb applying MiXCR to the multiplex PCR reads. The sample has roughly 450,000 distinct CDR3 sequences; around 20% are singletons. The sequences come from peripheral blood mononuclear cells (PBMCs), collected when the disease was refractory, from a patient treated with antithyroid drugs. The receptors originated from a female donor with Graves disease.

This clonotype showed up just a few times. The gene calls are TRBV7-9 and TRBJ2-7; D possibly corresponds to TRBD2 (5 bases). The germline CDR1 and CDR2 sequences are SEHNR and FQNEAQ (reference sequence). The CDR3 contains 13 residues. Trimming removed 4 bases at V and 1 base at J, with 8 bases between. CDR3 bases: TGTGCCAGCAGCTCGTGGGAGTCCTACGAGCAGTACTTC. This encodes CASSSWESYEQYF. The variable domain in full, with the rest retrieved from reference TRBV7-9 and TRBJ2-7, is DTGVSQNPRHKITKRGQNVTFRCDPISEHNRLYWYRQTLGQGPEFLTYFQNEAQLEKSRLLSDRFSAERPKGSFSTLEIQRTEQGDSAMYLCASSSWESYEQYFGPGTRLTVT.

Remarks on this clonotype: A read error is possible here, since a much larger clone lies one base away. The chain carries TRBV10-3 and TRBJ2-2; perhaps TRBD1 as D (6 bases). This CDR3 comprises 13 residues. The germline CDR1 and CDR2 sequences are ENHRY and SYGVKD. V lost 10 bases, J lost 4 bases, and 13 bases lay in between. The CDR3 nucleotides read TGTGCCAGCCATGACAGGACCACCGGGGAGCTGTTTTTT. Translating it yields CASHDRTTGELFF.

The CDR3 protein is CSARGFQQTYEQYF. In DNA form, the CDR3 reads TGCAGTGCTAGAGGATTTCAACAAACCTACGAGCAGTACTTC. This chain links TRBV20-1 with TRBJ2-7; D not resolved. The CDR3 has 14 amino acids. Germline V gene lookup returns CDR1 DFQATT and CDR2 SNEGSKA (reference sequence). V was cut by 1 base and J by 2 bases, with 12 bases left in between.

This clonotype was observed at least ten times. The rearrangement joins TRBV30 to TRBJ1-2, with D perhaps TRBD1 (6 bases). Trimming took 1 base from V and 11 from J, leaving 14 bases between them. The CDR3 has 12 residues. Germline V gene lookup returns CDR1 GTSNPN and CDR2 SVGIG (reference sequence). The CDR3 DNA reads TGTGCCTGGAGTGCCGGACAGAGGAAGTACACCTTC. Its protein product is CAWSAGQRKYTF.

This clonotype appeared a few times. The chain is built from TRBV28 and TRBJ2-1; D not certain. V lost 2 bases and J lost 7, with 15 bases in between. CDR3 length equals 15 residues. Germline V gives CDR1 MDHEN, CDR2 SYDVKM. CDR3 in amino acids: CASSLSDPEGNEQFF. The CDR3 coding sequence is TGTGCCAGCAGTTTAAGCGACCCCGAAGGGAATGAGCAGTTCTTC.

The CDR3: CASSIEGGRAGEQYF. As DNA, the CDR3 is TGTGCCAGTAGTATAGAGGGCGGGAGGGCCGGCGAGCAGTACTTC. The chain couples TRBV19 to TRBJ2-7; 9 positions agree with TRBD2. The trim removed 0 bases at V and 6 bases at J, leaving 6 bases unmatched. Germline V gives CDR1 LNHDA, CDR2 SQIVND (reference sequence). There are 15 residues in the CDR3.

The sample holds many counts of this clonotype. This chain uses TRBV7-9 with TRBJ1-2, with D possibly being TRBD1 (6 bases). V was shortened by 4 bases and J by 3 bases, with 15 bases between the two germline ends. CDR1 and CDR2 from the germline V gene are SEHNR and FQNEAQ (reference sequence). This CDR3 has 15 amino acids. The CDR3 protein is CASSSGTPRDYGYTF. DNA of the CDR3: TGTGCCAGCAGCTCGGGGACACCCCGAGACTATGGCTACACCTTC.

V usage is TRBV3-1 and J usage is TRBJ2-7; 7 bases map to TRBD1. The CDR3 extends over 15 amino acids. Looked up from germline, CDR1 is LGHDT and CDR2 is YNNKEL (reference sequence). Germline trimming cut 1 base from V and 5 bases from J; bases unmatched to any gene: 8. The CDR3 here is CASSQGVTGADEQYF. The CDR3 bases are TGTGCCAGCAGCCAAGGAGTCACAGGGGCTGACGAGCAGTACTTC.

This clonotype was seen more than once but under ten times. A read error may explain this, as a much larger clone is one base away. The gene calls are TRBV6-2 or TRBV6-3 and TRBJ1-2; D not resolved. Per germline, CDR1 MNHEY and CDR2 SVGEGT. The CDR3 runs 14 residues. The CDR3 coding sequence is TGTGCCGGCAGTGAGAGTTTAAACCACTATGGCTACACCTTC. Translating it yields CAGSESLNHYGYTF.

This clonotype was picked up a small number of times. The chain uses TRBV28 and TRBJ2-4; D remains unclear. The germline CDR1 and CDR2 sequences are MDHEN and SYDVKM. V lost 6 bases and J 1 base, leaving 7 bases between the germline ends. The CDR3 sequence is 13 residues long. The CDR3 sequence is CASSPSAKNIQYF. The CDR3 DNA is TGTGCCAGCAGCCCAAGTGCCAAAAACATTCAGTACTTC.

V usage is TRBV6-2 or TRBV6-3 and J usage is TRBJ2-7, with 7 positions matching TRBD2. Germline CDR1 reads MNHEY; CDR2 reads SVGEGT. J was trimmed by 3 bases and V by 2 bases; bases with no gene match: 4. This CDR3 region has 14 residues. DNA for the CDR3: TGTGCCAGCAGTTACCCAGCGGGGCTCTACGAGCAGTACTTC. The encoded protein is CASSYPAGLYEQYF.

This clonotype was found a few times. The J gene is TRBJ1-5, the V gene TRBV7-6, with D possibly matching TRBD1 (6 bases). V was cut by 0 bases and J by 2 bases, with 17 bases left in between. The CDR3 totals 18 residues. CDR1 SGHVS and CDR2 FNYEAQ come from the germline V gene. DNA of the CDR3: TGTGCCAGCAGCTTAGCGTTGGGGGCGCGGGGAGGCAATCAGCCCCAGCATTTT. This gives the protein CASSLALGARGGNQPQHF.

Concerning this clonotype itself: The CDR3 carries no conserved terminal phenylalanine or tryptophan, so it likely arises from a read error. V gene TRBV5-1 combines with J gene TRBJ2-7; 7 bases line up with TRBD2. With 6 bases clipped from V and 0 bases from J, the junction kept 6 bases outside the gene matches. Germline lookup yields CDR1 SGHRS and CDR2 YFSETQ. The CDR3 contains 14 residues. CDR3 protein: CASNERGSSYEQYS. CDR3 nucleotides: TGCGCCAGCAACGAACGCGGGAGCTCCTACGAGCAGTACTCC.

This chain joins TRBV5-1 and TRBJ2-4, with 14 bases fitting TRBD2. This CDR3 comprises 18 residues. Germline V gives CDR1 SGHRS, CDR2 YFSETQ. The V and J ends lost 0 bases and 6 bases, in that order; junction bases with no gene match: 8. The CDR3 protein is CASSLALGLAGVGNIQYF. The CDR3 DNA reads as TGCGCCAGCAGCTTGGCTCTGGGACTAGCGGGAGTGGGAAACATTCAGTACTTC.

This clonotype was found many times. This chain uses TRBV30 with TRBJ1-1, with TRBD1 matching over 7 bases. Germline CDR1 is GTSNPN and CDR2 is SVGIG (reference sequence). The CDR3 loop spans 16 amino acids. CDR3 bases: TGTGCTACCCATCCGGGTAGGACAGGAATGAACACTGAAGCTTTCTTT. Translating it yields CATHPGRTGMNTEAFF.

The chain carries TRBV27 and TRBJ2-2; TRBD2 agrees at 16 bases. This CDR3 spans 17 amino acids. The J segment lost 6 bases and the V segment lost 6 bases, leaving 7 bases of the junction unmatched. Germline-derived CDR1 and CDR2 are MNHEY and SMNVEV (reference sequence). The CDR3 DNA follows: TGTGCCAGCAGACCGGGACTAGCGGGAGGGATACCCGGGGAGCTGTTTTTT. Translation: CASRPGLAGGIPGELFF.

This clonotype has just a few counts. CDR3 in amino acids: CSASQEGMNTEAFF. The CDR3 coding sequence is TGCAGTGCTAGCCAAGAGGGAATGAACACTGAAGCTTTCTTT. The chain carries TRBV20-1 and TRBJ1-1, with D unresolved. There are 14 residues in the CDR3. The V end was cut by 3 bases, the J end by 0 bases, with 11 bases between. Germline V lookup: CDR1 DFQATT, CDR2 SNEGSKA (reference sequence).

Remarks on this clonotype: This likely came from a read error, as a far larger clone is one base away. The chain joins TRBV2 to TRBJ2-5, with 8 bases aligning to TRBD2. V lost 5 bases, J lost 1 base, and 9 bases stayed unmatched. This CDR3 is built from 16 residues. Looked up from germline, CDR1 is SNHLY and CDR2 is FYNNEI. The CDR3 protein is CASSFKPSGFQETQYF. In DNA, the CDR3 is TGTGCCAGCAGTTTTAAGCCTAGCGGGTTCCAAGAGACCCAGTACTTC.

The V gene is TRBV7-9, the J gene TRBJ1-5, with a weak D call TRBD1 (6 bases). The V end lost 5 bases, the J end lost 12 bases, and 23 bases lay between the germline ends. In germline, CDR1 is SEHNR, CDR2 FQNEAQ (reference sequence). This CDR3 has 15 amino acids. The chain's CDR3 is CASSLGGAPIVGQHF. DNA for the CDR3: TGTGCCAGCAGCCTAGGGGGTGCCCCCATTGTTGGCCAGCATTTT.

The genes are TRBV11-2 and TRBJ1-4, with D possibly being TRBD1 (6 bases). V dropped 2 bases and J dropped 8 bases, with 15 bases sitting between them. The CDR3 is 15 amino acids. Germline CDR1 SGHAT, CDR2 FQNNGV. CDR3 region: CASSLLPGAEEKLFF. The CDR3 bases are TGTGCCAGCAGCTTACTACCAGGGGCTGAGGAAAAACTGTTTTTT.

V gene TRBV9 combines with J gene TRBJ2-1, with 16 bases aligning to TRBD2. Trimming cost V 4 bases and J 4 bases; bases outside gene matches: 14. The CDR3 totals 20 residues. Germline V CDR1 and CDR2: SGDLS, YYNGEE. CDR3: CASSSIPGLAGGPRYNEQFF. DNA of the CDR3: TGTGCCAGCAGCAGCATTCCGGGACTAGCGGGAGGGCCACGGTACAATGAGCAGTTCTTC.

V usage is TRBV27 and J usage is TRBJ2-7; unclear D gene. The V gene lost 5 bases and the J gene lost 3 bases, with 14 bases spanning the gap. Germline CDR1 reads MNHEY; CDR2 reads SMNVEV (reference sequence). This CDR3 is built from 14 residues. CDR3 sequence: CASSALYAFYEQYF. In DNA form, the CDR3 reads TGTGCCAGCAGTGCCCTATACGCCTTCTACGAGCAGTACTTC.

Comment on this clonotype: A far larger clone is one base from this, pointing to a likely read error. The chain combines TRBV27 with TRBJ2-7; TRBD2 might be the D (6 bases). The CDR3 has 13 residues. Trimming cost V 3 bases and J 3 bases, with 9 bases left between them. CDR1 and CDR2 from the germline V gene are MNHEY and SMNVEV (reference sequence). CDR3 in amino acids: CASSFRGNYEQYF. CDR3 coding DNA: TGTGCCAGCAGTTTTCGGGGGAACTACGAGCAGTACTTC.

This clonotype was counted a few times. The chain links TRBV6-1 to TRBJ2-5, with D perhaps TRBD2 (5 bases). This CDR3 has 15 amino acids. V was shortened by 8 bases and J by 8 bases, with 24 bases between the two germline ends. Germline V gene sequence: CDR1 MNHNS, CDR2 SASEGT. CDR3 nucleotide sequence: TGTGCCAGCCGACGGGATCGCAGCAGAGCAGGAACCCAGTACTTC. Translating it yields CASRRDRSRAGTQYF.

The rearrangement joins TRBV27 to TRBJ2-6; D gene unclear. Trimming cost V 3 bases and J 1 base, with 4 bases left between them. This CDR3 contains 14 residues. Germline CDR1 is MNHEY and CDR2 is SMNVEV (reference sequence). The CDR3 coding sequence is TGTGCCAGCAGTTTCTTTTCTGGGGCCAACGTCCTGACTTTC. Its protein is CASSFFSGANVLTF.

This clonotype came up many times. This chain connects TRBV9 to TRBJ2-5, with D possibly being TRBD2 (5 bases). V lost 3 bases, J lost 5 bases, and 8 bases lay in between. Germline loops: CDR1 SGDLS, CDR2 YYNGEE. The length of the CDR3 is 12 residues. The CDR3 loop reads CASSASGETQYF. Here the CDR3 DNA reads TGTGCCAGCAGCGCAAGCGGCGAGACCCAGTACTTC.

The V and J genes are TRBV28 and TRBJ2-1; TRBD1 matches at 7 bases. V lost 2 bases, J lost 2 bases, and 9 bases stayed unmatched. Germline V lookup: CDR1 MDHEN, CDR2 SYDVKM. The length of the CDR3 is 17 residues. CDR3 protein: CASSLPPRQGPYNEQFF. The CDR3 DNA reads TGTGCCAGCAGTTTACCTCCGAGACAGGGACCCTACAATGAGCAGTTCTTC.